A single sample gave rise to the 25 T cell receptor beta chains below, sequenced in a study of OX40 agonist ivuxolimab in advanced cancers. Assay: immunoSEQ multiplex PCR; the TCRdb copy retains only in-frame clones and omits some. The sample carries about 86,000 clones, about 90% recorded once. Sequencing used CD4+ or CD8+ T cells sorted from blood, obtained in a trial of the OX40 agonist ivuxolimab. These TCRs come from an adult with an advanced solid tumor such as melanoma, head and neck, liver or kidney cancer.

CDR3 DNA sequence: TGCGCCAGCAGCCTAAGACAGCCTTACGAGCAGTACTTC. The encoded protein is CASSLRQPYEQYF. V gene TRBV4-1 combines with J gene TRBJ2-7; weak D call: TRBD1 (5 bases). Germline V gene sequence: CDR1 MGHRA, CDR2 YSYEKL. This CDR3 region has 13 residues. V lost 4 bases, J lost 4 bases, and 11 bases lay in between.

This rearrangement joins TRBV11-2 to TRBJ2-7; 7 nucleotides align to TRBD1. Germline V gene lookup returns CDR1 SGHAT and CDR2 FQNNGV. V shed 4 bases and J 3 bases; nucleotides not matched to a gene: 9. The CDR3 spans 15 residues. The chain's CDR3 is CASSSNTGQFYEQYF. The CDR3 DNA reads TGTGCCAGCAGCTCGAATACGGGACAGTTCTACGAGCAGTACTTC. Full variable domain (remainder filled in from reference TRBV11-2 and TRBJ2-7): EAGVAQSPRYKIIEKRQSVAFWCNPISGHATLYWYQQILGQGPKLLIQFQNNGVVDDSQLPKDRFSAERLKGVDSTLKIQPAKLEDSAVYLCASSSNTGQFYEQYFGPGTRLTVT.

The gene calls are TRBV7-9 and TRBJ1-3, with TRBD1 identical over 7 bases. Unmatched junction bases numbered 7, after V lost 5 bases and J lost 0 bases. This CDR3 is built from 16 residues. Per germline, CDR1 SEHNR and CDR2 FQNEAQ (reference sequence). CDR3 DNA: TGTGCCAGCAGCCAGAGGACAGGAATCTCTGGAAACACCATATATTTT. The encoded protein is CASSQRTGISGNTIYF. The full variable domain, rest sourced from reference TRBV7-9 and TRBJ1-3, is DTGVSQNPRHKITKRGQNVTFRCDPISEHNRLYWYRQTLGQGPEFLTYFQNEAQLEKSRLLSDRFSAERPKGSFSTLEIQRTEQGDSAMYLCASSQRTGISGNTIYFGEGSWLTVV.

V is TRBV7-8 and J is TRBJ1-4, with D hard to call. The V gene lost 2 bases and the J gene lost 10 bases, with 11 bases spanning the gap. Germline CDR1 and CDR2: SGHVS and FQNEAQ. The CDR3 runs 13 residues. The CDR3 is CASSLNTEVKLFF. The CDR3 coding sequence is TGTGCCAGCAGCTTAAACACGGAGGTAAAACTGTTTTTT.

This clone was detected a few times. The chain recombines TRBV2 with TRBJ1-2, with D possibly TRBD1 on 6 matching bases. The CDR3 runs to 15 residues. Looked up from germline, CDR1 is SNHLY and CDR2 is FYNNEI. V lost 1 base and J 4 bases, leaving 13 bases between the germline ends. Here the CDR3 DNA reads TGTGCCAGCAGTGAAGACGGGGGCGTTGGCTATGGCTACACCTTC. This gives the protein CASSEDGGVGYGYTF.

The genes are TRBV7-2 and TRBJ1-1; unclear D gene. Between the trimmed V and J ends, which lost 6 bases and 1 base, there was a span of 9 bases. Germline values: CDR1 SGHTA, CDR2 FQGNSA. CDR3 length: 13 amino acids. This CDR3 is CASRIRENTEAFF. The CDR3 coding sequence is TGTGCCAGCAGAATTAGAGAGAACACTGAAGCTTTCTTT. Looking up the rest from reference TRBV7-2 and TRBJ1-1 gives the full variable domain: GAGVSQSPSNKVTEKGKDVELRCDPISGHTALYWYRQSLGQGLEFLIYFQGNSAPDKSGLPSDRFSAERTGGSVSTLTIQRTQQEDSAVYLCASRIRENTEAFFGQGTRLTVV.

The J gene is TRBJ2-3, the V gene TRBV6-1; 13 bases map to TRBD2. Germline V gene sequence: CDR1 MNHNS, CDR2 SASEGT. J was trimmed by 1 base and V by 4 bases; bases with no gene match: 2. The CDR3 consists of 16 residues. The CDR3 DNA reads TGTGCCAGCAGTGTCACTAGCGGGAGGGGCACAGATACGCAGTATTTT. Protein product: CASSVTSGRGTDTQYF.

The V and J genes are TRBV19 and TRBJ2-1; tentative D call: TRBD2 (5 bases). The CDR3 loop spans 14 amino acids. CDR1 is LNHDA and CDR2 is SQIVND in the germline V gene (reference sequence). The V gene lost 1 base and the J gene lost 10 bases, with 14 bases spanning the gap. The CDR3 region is CASSIGNGIGEQFF. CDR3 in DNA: TGTGCCAGTAGTATAGGTAACGGGATCGGAGAGCAGTTCTTC.

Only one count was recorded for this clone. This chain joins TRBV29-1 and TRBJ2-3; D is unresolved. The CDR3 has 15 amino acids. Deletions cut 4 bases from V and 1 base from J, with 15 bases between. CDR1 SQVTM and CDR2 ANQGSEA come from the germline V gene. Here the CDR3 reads CSVVARAWGTDTQYF. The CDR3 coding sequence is TGCAGCGTTGTTGCCCGGGCCTGGGGCACAGATACGCAGTATTTT.

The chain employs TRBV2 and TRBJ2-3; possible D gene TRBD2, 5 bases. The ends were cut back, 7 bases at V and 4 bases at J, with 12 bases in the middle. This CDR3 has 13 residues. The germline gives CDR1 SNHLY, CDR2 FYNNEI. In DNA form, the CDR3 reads TGTGCCAGCACCAAACTAGTGGCAGATACGCAGTATTTT. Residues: CASTKLVADTQYF.

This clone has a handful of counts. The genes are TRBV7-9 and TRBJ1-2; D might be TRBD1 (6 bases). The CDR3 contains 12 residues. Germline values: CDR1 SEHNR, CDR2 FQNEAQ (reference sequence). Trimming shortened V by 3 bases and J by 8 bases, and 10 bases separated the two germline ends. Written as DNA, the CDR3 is TGTGCCAGCAGCTTGTGGGGGCTAGGCTACACCTTC. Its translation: CASSLWGLGYTF.

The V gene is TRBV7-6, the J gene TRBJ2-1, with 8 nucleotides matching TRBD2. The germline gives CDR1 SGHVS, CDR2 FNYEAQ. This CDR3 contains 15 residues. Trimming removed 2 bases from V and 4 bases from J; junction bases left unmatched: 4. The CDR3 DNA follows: TGTGCCAGCAGCTTAATAACGGGAGGGTACAATGAGCAGTTCTTC. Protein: CASSLITGGYNEQFF.

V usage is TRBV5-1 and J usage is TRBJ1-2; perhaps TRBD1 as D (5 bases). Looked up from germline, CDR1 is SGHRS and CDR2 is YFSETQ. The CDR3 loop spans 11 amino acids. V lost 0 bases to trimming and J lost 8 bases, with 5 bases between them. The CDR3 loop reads CASSLGGGYTF. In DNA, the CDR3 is TGCGCCAGCAGCTTGGGGGGCGGCTACACCTTC. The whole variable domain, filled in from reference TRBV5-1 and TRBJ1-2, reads KAGVTQTPRYLIKTRGQQVTLSCSPISGHRSVSWYQQTPGQGLQFLFEYFSETQRNKGNFPGRFSGRQFSNSRSEMNVSTLELGDSALYLCASSLGGGYTFGSGTRLTVV.

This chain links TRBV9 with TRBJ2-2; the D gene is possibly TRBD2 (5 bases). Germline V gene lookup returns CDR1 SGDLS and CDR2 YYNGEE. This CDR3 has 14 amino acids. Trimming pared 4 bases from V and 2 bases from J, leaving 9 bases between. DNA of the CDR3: TGTGCCAGCAGCCCCGGGGTTAACACCGGGGAGCTGTTTTTT. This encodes CASSPGVNTGELFF.

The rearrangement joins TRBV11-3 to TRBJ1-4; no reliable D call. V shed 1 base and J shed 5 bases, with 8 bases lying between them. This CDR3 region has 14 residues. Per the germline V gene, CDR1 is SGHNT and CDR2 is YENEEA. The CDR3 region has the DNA TGTGCCAGCAGCTTAGGCGGGCTGAATGAAAAACTGTTTTTT. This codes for CASSLGGLNEKLFF.

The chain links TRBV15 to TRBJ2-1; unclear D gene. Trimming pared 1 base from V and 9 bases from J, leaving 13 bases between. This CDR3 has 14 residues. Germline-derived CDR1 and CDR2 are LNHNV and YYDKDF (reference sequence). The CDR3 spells CATSRVVSAGEQFF. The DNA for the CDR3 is TGTGCCACCAGCAGAGTCGTGTCGGCTGGTGAGCAGTTCTTC.

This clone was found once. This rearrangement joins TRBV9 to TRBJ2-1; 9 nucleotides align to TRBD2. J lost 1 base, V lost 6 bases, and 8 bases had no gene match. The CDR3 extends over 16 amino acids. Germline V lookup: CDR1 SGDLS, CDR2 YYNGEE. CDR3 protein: CASTPSGIYSYNEQFF. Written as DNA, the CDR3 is TGTGCCAGCACACCTAGCGGGATATATTCCTACAATGAGCAGTTCTTC.

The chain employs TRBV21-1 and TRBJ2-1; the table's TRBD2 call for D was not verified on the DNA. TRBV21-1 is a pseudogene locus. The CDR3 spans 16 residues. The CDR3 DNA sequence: TGTGCCAGCAGTATAACCGGGACTAGCGGAGACAATGAGCAGTTCTTC. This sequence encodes CASSITGTSGDNEQFF.

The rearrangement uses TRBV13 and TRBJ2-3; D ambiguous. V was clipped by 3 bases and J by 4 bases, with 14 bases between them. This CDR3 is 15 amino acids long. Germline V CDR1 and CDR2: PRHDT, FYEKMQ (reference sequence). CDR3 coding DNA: TGTGCCAGCAGCTTCCGGTCGAAGGGCGCAGATACGCAGTATTTT. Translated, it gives CASSFRSKGADTQYF.

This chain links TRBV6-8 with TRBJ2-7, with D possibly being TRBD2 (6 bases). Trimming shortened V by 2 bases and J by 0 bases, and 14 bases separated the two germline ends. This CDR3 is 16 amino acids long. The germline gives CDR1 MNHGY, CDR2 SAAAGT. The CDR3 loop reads CASSYGKRGSSYEQYF. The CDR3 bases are TGTGCCAGCAGTTACGGGAAACGGGGGAGCTCCTACGAGCAGTACTTC.

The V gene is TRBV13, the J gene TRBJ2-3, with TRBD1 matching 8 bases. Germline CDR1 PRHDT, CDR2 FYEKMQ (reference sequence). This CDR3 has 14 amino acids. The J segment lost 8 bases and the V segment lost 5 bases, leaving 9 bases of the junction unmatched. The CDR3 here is CASSTRTGLSTQYF. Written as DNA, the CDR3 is TGTGCCAGCAGCACCCGGACAGGGCTTTCTACGCAGTATTTT.

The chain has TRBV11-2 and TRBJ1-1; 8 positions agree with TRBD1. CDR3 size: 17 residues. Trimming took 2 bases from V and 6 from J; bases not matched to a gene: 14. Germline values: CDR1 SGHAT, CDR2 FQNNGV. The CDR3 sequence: CASSLMLGTGSSAEAFF. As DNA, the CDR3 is TGTGCCAGCAGCTTAATGTTGGGGACAGGATCGTCCGCTGAAGCTTTCTTT.

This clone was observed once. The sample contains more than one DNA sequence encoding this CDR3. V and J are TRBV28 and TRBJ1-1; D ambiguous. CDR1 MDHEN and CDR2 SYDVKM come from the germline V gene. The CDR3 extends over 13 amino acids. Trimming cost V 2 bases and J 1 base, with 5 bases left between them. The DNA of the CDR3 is TGTGCCAGCAGTTTAAGTGGGAACACTGAAGCTTTCTTT. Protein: CASSLSGNTEAFF.

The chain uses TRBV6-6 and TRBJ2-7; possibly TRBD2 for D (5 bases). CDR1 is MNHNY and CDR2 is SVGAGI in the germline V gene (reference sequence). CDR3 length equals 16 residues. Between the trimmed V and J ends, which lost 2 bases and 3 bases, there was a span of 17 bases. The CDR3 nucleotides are TGTGCCAGCAGTTACCTGGGAGTAAGGGTAGACTACGAGCAGTACTTC. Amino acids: CASSYLGVRVDYEQYF.

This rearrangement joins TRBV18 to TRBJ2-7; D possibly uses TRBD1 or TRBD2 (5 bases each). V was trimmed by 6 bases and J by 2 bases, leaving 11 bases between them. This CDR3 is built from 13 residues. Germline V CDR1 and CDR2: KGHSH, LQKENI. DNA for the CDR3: TGTGCCAGCTCCTCGGGGCGGACCTACGAGCAGTACTTC. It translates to CASSSGRTYEQYF.